The clone carrying this TCR beta chain was detected many times. V was shortened by 4 bases and J by 0 bases, with 13 bases between the two germline ends. The CDR3 has 15 amino acids. Germline lookup yields CDR1 SGHRS and CDR2 YFSETQ. TCRdb fed the 5' RACE reads into MiXCR, producing one record per CDR3 protein. The repertoire holds about 90,000 distinct CDR3 sequences, with about 12% as singletons. The data derive from a study of early T cells in non-severe SARS-CoV-2 infection. The sequence was collected from an adult who was a healthcare worker with PCR-confirmed SARS-CoV-2 infection or an uninfected control (not recorded which). The chain uses TRBV5-1 and TRBJ1-1; D is unresolved. The material sequenced was whole blood, taken at baseline. CDR3 residues: CASSPIVGLNTEAFF. The CDR3 region has the DNA TGCGCCAGCAGCCCGATCGTAGGCTTGAACACTGAAGCTTTCTTT.